This T cell receptor beta chain was identified during a study of blood T cell repertoires in COVID-19. The wider study: Both acute and convalescent COVID-19 samples were obtained from the United States, Italy and Spain. Sources were T cells, B-cell-depleted T cells, or PBMCs; the material itself was cDNA or gDNA.

Study processing details: Amplified reference gene primers provided the basis for estimating nucleated cell counts. TCRdb's table, derived via immunoSEQ multiplex PCR, lists solely in-frame clones and lacks some. For V, J and clone size, that table is used; D and trimming come from the DNA. Among about 260,000 clones listed, about 89% were seen once. The sample consisted of peripheral blood. This TCR was sampled from a woman aged 40 to 50 who had recovered from COVID-19.

The CDR3 here is CASSRSPTNDQPQHF. The CDR3 DNA reads TGTGCCAGTAGTAGGAGCCCCACTAACGATCAGCCCCAGCATTTT. This rearrangement joins TRBV19 to TRBJ1-5; no clear D gene. This CDR3 contains 15 residues. Germline V gene sequence: CDR1 LNHDA, CDR2 SQIVND (reference sequence). V lost 4 bases, J lost 5 bases, and 15 bases lay in between.